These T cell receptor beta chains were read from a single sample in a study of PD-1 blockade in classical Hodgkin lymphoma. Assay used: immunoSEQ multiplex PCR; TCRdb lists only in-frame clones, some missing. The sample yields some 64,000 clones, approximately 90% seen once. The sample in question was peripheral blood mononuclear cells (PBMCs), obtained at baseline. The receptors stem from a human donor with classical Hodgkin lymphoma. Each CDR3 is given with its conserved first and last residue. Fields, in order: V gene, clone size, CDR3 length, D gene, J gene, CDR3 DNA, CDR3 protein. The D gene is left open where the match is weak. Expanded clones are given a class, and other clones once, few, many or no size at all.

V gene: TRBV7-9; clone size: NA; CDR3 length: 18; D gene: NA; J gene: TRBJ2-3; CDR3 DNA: TGTGCCAGCAGCACCCCCCCCAAGGGGGTAGTTACCCCAGATACGCAGTATTTT; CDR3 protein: CASSTPPKGVVTPDTQYF
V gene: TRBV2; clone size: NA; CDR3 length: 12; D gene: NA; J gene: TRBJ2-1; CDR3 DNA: TGTGCCAGCCTGGGGGACGGGCATGAGCAGTTCTTC; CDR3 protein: CASLGDGHEQFF
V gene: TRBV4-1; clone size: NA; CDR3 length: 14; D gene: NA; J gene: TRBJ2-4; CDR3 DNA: TGCGCCAGCAGCCAAGAGTGGGGGGAAAACATTCAGTACTTC; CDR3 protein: CASSQEWGENIQYF
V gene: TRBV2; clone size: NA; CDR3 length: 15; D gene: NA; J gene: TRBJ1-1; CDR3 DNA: TGTGCCAGCAGTGAAAGGGGTCTTCTGAACACTGAAGCTTTCTTT; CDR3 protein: CASSERGLLNTEAFF
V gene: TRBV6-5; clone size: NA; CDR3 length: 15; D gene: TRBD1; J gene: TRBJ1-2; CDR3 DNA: TGTGCCAGCAGGGTCTTGACAGGGAGAGGTGATGGCTACACCTTC; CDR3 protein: CASRVLTGRGDGYTF
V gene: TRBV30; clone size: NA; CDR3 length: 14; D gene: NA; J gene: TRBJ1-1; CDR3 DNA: TGTGCCTGGAGTACGACAGATACGAACACTGAAGCTTTCTTT; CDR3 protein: CAWSTTDTNTEAFF
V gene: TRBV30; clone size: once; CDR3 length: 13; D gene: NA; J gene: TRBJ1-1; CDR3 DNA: TGTGCCTGGACCCCACAGATAAACACTGAAGCTTTCTTT; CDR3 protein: CAWTPQINTEAFF
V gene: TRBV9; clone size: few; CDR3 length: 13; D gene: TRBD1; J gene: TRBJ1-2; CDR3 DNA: TGTGCCAGCAGGGCCGGGACAGCAGATGGCTACACCTTC; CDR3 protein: CASRAGTADGYTF
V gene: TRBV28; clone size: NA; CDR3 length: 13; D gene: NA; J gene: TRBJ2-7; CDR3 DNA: TGTGCCAGCAGTCGCCTACAGGGCCACGAGCAGTACTTC; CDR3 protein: CASSRLQGHEQYF
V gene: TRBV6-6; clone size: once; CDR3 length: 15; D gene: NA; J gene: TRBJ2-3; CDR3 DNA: TGTGCCAGCAGTAGGGGACCAGAAAGCACAGATACGCAGTATTTT; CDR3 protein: CASSRGPESTDTQYF
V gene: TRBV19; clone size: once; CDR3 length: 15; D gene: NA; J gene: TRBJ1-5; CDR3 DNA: TGTGCCAGTAGTATCTATCTCAGGTCGGATCAGCCCCAGCATTTT; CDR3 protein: CASSIYLRSDQPQHF
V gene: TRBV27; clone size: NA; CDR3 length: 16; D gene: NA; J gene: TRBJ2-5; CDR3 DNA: TGTGCCAGCAGTTTAAGGGCCCGGGGGGCCGAAGAGACCCAGTACTTC; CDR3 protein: CASSLRARGAEETQYF